This T cell receptor (beta chain) was sequenced for a study of cytomegalovirus exposure and HLA in healthy donors. About this clone itself: Its antigen is unidentified.

The PCR made use of 60 Vbeta and 13 Jbeta primers. TCRdb keeps only in-frame clones here, not all; method: immunoSEQ multiplex PCR. The sample has roughly 180,000 clones, 82% seen once; the top ten hold approximately 1.5%. The CDR3 length is 15 residues. J was trimmed by 10 bases and V by 5 bases; bases with no gene match: 13. Germline-derived CDR1 and CDR2 are SEHNR and FQNEAQ (reference sequence). Whole-study results and caveats: There were about 160 TCR beta chains listed as cytomegalovirus-associated. Differences between HLA loci emerged in a later analysis of TCR association rates, with DRB1 most and HLA-C fewest. According to a later analysis, most TCR beta chains associated with CMV appeared HLA-restricted.

Sequenced material: PBMCs. The receptor was isolated from a male donor in good health and CMV-seronegative. The chain joins TRBV7-9 to TRBJ1-1; 10 bases map to TRBD1. CDR3 in DNA: TGTGCCAGCAGCCGAGGGACAGGGGAAACCGCCAGAGCTTTCTTT. It yields the protein CASSRGTGETARAFF.